The text below deals with one TCR beta chain. The antigen remains unidentified. Samples from alopecia areata patients were lesional scalp punch biopsies and peripheral blood. The sample is drawn from a study of CD8+ T cells in alopecia areata. Extracted RNA was reverse transcribed into cDNA, the sequencing template. Clones were read by immunoSEQ multiplex PCR, and TCRdb kept only the in-frame ones, dropping some. Here the sample spans fewer than 70,000 clones, roughly 40% being singletons. Notes on the study in general: Lesional scalp exceeded normal scalp in clonality, especially in alopecia totalis/universalis.

V shed 10 bases and J shed 1 base, with 17 bases lying between them. Germline lookup yields CDR1 MNHNY and CDR2 SVGAGI (reference sequence). The length of the CDR3 is 14 residues. This receptor was obtained from a human donor with alopecia areata. The chain couples TRBV6-6 to TRBJ2-7, with D tentatively TRBD1 (5 bases). The sample consisted of NKG2D-low CD8+ T cells sorted from blood. The DNA of the CDR3 is TGTGCCACTCATCAGGTGGGGCGTTCCTACGAGCAGTACTTC. Protein product: CATHQVGRSYEQYF.